The 18 T cell receptor beta chains listed next were all sequenced from one sample in a study of T cells in Graves' hyperthyroidism and ophthalmopathy. Amplified TCR beta CDR3 regions came from RNA transcripts. With the HTBI primer set, the TCR CDR3 went through a first round of RT-PCR. TCRdb analysed the multiplex PCR reads with MiXCR anew, one entry per CDR3 protein. The sample shows hundreds of thousands of distinct CDR3 sequences, over 35% of them seen only once. The specimen sequenced was blood. The receptor set was obtained from a man aged 18 to 30 with Graves' hyperthyroidism.

This clonotype was seen more than once but under ten times. The rearrangement uses TRBV7-2 and TRBJ2-7; 9 bases fit TRBD1. The CDR3 totals 17 residues. The J segment lost 8 bases and the V segment lost 1 base, leaving 15 bases of the junction unmatched. Germline lookup yields CDR1 SGHTA and CDR2 FQGNSA. CDR3 bases: TGTGCCAGCAGCTTAGTGTATGCTCGGGACAGGGTGCATCAGCAGTACTTC. Amino acid sequence: CASSLVYARDRVHQQYF.

This clonotype was picked up a small number of times. The J gene is TRBJ1-1, the V gene TRBV20-1; TRBD1 is a possible D gene (6 bases). The CDR3 runs to 16 residues. Looked up from germline, CDR1 is DFQATT and CDR2 is SNEGSKA (reference sequence). V lost 2 bases to trimming and J lost 7 bases, with 23 bases between them. The CDR3 DNA sequence: TGCAGTGCTAGAAAACGATGGGGGGGCGACTCTAATGAAGCTTTCTTT. This translates into CSARKRWGGDSNEAFF.

CDR3 nucleotide sequence: TGTGCCAGCAGTTATCGGGGGGTGGGAGAGACCCAGTACTTC. This gives the protein CASSYRGVGETQYF. The chain links TRBV6-5 to TRBJ2-5, with 7 bases aligning to TRBD2. This CDR3 comprises 14 residues. V shed 3 bases and J 4 bases; nucleotides not matched to a gene: 5. CDR1 is MNHEY and CDR2 is SVGAGI in the germline V gene.

This clonotype has a handful of counts. Here the CDR3 reads CASSLLGQGEPQHF. In DNA, the CDR3 is TGTGCCAGCAGCTTGTTAGGACAGGGCGAGCCCCAGCATTTT. V gene TRBV5-6 combines with J gene TRBJ1-5; TRBD1 aligns across 8 bases. Germline V gives CDR1 SGHDT, CDR2 YYEEEE. The length of the CDR3 is 14 residues. V trimming: 1 base; J trimming: 8 bases; junction bases outside the gene matches: 5.

The CDR3 bases are TGTGCCATCAGTGAGACCGTCTACGAGCAGTACTTC. Amino acids: CAISETVYEQYF. The chain recombines TRBV10-3 with TRBJ2-7; no clear D gene. V lost 2 bases to trimming and J lost 3 bases, with 5 bases between them. The CDR3 runs to 12 residues. Germline values: CDR1 ENHRY, CDR2 SYGVKD.

This clonotype showed up many times. The chain recombines TRBV7-9 with TRBJ1-3; D not certain. This CDR3 spans 16 amino acids. V shed 3 bases and J shed 0 bases, with 12 bases lying between them. Germline values: CDR1 SEHNR, CDR2 FQNEAQ (reference sequence). The DNA for the CDR3 is TGTGCCAGCAGCTTGGCAGGTGATGACTCTGGAAACACCATATATTTT. Translated, it gives CASSLAGDDSGNTIYF.

This clonotype was detected many times. This chain links TRBV2 with TRBJ2-7, with 9 bases lining up with TRBD2. J gave up 4 bases and V 6 bases, and 10 bases lay outside the gene matches. The CDR3 extends over 15 amino acids. Germline lookup yields CDR1 SNHLY and CDR2 FYNNEI. CDR3 in amino acids: CASSDPTSGLYEQYF. The DNA of the CDR3 is TGTGCCAGCAGCGACCCGACTAGCGGCCTTTACGAGCAGTACTTC.

This clonotype appeared a few times. This rearrangement joins TRBV6-5 to TRBJ1-1; maybe TRBD1 (6 bases). The V gene's germline CDR1 is MNHEY and CDR2 SVGAGI. The V end was cut by 0 bases, the J end by 11 bases, with 22 bases between. The CDR3 runs 16 residues. This CDR3 reads CASSYSFPAQGSMAFF. CDR3 DNA: TGTGCCAGCAGTTACTCTTTTCCGGCACAGGGTTCGATGGCTTTCTTT.

This clonotype showed up many times. The CDR3 spells CSVGEESGELFF. CDR3 sequence (DNA): TGCAGCGTTGGCGAGGAATCCGGGGAGCTGTTTTTT. V and J are TRBV29-1 and TRBJ2-2; D gene ambiguous. The CDR3 has 12 residues. Germline loops: CDR1 SQVTM, CDR2 ANQGSEA. V lost 4 bases, J lost 6 bases, and 9 bases lay in between.

This clonotype came up a few times. V usage is TRBV7-9 and J usage is TRBJ2-2, with unresolved D. Trimming removed 2 bases at V and 6 bases at J, with 10 bases between. From germline, CDR1 is SEHNR and CDR2 FQNEAQ (reference sequence). This CDR3 has 14 amino acids. CDR3 in amino acids: CASSLIPKAGELFF. CDR3 nucleotide sequence: TGTGCCAGCAGCTTAATACCAAAAGCCGGGGAGCTGTTTTTT.

The J gene is TRBJ1-1, the V gene TRBV20-1, with unresolved D. CDR1 and CDR2 from the germline V gene are DFQATT and SNEGSKA (reference sequence). The CDR3 covers 17 residues. Trimming shortened V by 3 bases and J by 0 bases, and 20 bases separated the two germline ends. This chain's CDR3 is CSARVVAPVSMNTEAFF. The CDR3, as DNA: TGCAGTGCTAGGGTGGTCGCCCCGGTGTCTATGAACACTGAAGCTTTCTTT.

This clonotype appeared a few times. The V gene is TRBV20-1, the J gene TRBJ2-2; D gene unclear. Trimming pared 1 base from V and 7 bases from J, leaving 19 bases between. CDR3 size: 16 residues. Germline loops: CDR1 DFQATT, CDR2 SNEGSKA (reference sequence). The CDR3 DNA follows: TGCAGTGCTAGAGTAGAGGACGAGGTTAGGTTCGGGGAGCTGTTTTTT. It specifies CSARVEDEVRFGELFF.

The gene calls are TRBV9 and TRBJ1-1; the match to TRBD1 covers 9 bases. After removal of 0 bases from V and 5 bases from J, the junction contained 8 bases not matched to a gene. Germline V lookup: CDR1 SGDLS, CDR2 YYNGEE. This CDR3 is built from 16 residues. Here the CDR3 reads CASSVVGQGFGTEAFF. The CDR3 coding sequence is TGTGCCAGCAGCGTAGTAGGACAGGGGTTCGGAACTGAAGCTTTCTTT.

J is TRBJ2-7 and V is TRBV12-3 or TRBV12-4; no reliable D call. V was pared by 2 bases and J by 7 bases, with 9 bases between. This CDR3 has 12 residues. CDR3 protein: CASSLNHYEQYF. CDR3 bases: TGTGCCAGCAGTTTAAACCACTATGAGCAGTACTTC.

The chain is built from TRBV2 and TRBJ1-5; 8 bases map to TRBD1. Trimming at V came to 5 bases and at J to 0 bases, leaving 9 bases not matched to a gene. The CDR3 is 17 residues long. CDR1 and CDR2 (germline): SNHLY, FYNNEI. The CDR3 coding sequence is TGTGCCAGCAGTCCGTTTGGACAGGGATTTAGCAATCAGCCCCAGCATTTT. Its protein is CASSPFGQGFSNQPQHF.

As for this clonotype: Since a much larger clone is just one base distant, this may be a read error. The rearrangement links TRBV9 to TRBJ2-7; D perhaps matches TRBD1 (5 bases). Germline V gives CDR1 SGDLS, CDR2 YYNGEE. The CDR3 has 12 residues. CDR3 nucleotide sequence: TGTGCCAGCGGCGTAGGGCAGGGCGAGCAGTACTTC. This sequence encodes CASGVGQGEQYF. Complete variable domain (other parts from reference TRBV9 and TRBJ2-7): DSGVTQTPKHLITATGQRVTLRCSPRSGDLSVYWYQQSLDQGLQFLIQYYNGEERAKGNILERFSAQQFPDLHSELNLSSLELGDSALYFCASGVGQGEQYFGPGTRLTVT.

The sample holds many counts of this clonotype. This chain's CDR3 is CSAGSGQQPQHF. CDR3 sequence (DNA): TGCAGCGCTGGGAGCGGGCAACAGCCCCAGCATTTT. The V and J genes are TRBV20-1 and TRBJ1-5; D call uncertain. Germline lookup yields CDR1 DFQATT and CDR2 SNEGSKA (reference sequence). The CDR3 length is 12 residues.

This clonotype was detected ten times or more. The chain joins TRBV7-9 to TRBJ1-6, with D maybe TRBD1 (6 bases). The length of the CDR3 is 11 residues. CDR1 and CDR2 from the germline V gene are SEHNR and FQNEAQ (reference sequence). Deletions cut 5 bases from V and 15 bases from J, with 11 bases between. CDR3 residues: CASSVGQLLHF. In nucleotides, the CDR3 is TGTGCCAGCAGCGTAGGACAGCTCCTCCACTTT.